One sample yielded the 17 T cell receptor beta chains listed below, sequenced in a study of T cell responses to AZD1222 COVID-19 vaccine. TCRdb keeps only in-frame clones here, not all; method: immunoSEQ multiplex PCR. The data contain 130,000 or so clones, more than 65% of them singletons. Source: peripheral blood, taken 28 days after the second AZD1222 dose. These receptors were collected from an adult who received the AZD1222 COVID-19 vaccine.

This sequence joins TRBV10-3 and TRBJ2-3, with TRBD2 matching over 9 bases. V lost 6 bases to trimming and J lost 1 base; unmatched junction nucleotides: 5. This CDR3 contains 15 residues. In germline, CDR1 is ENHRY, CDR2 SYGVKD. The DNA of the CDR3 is TGTGCCATCAGCCTTAGCGGGGGCGGCACAGATACGCAGTATTTT. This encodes CAISLSGGGTDTQYF.

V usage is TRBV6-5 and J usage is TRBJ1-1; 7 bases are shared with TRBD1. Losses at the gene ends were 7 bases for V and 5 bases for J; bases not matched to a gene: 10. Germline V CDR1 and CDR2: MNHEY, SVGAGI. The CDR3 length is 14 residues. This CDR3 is CASTDEGASTEAFF. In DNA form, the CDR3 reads TGTGCCAGCACCGACGAGGGGGCATCGACTGAAGCTTTCTTT.

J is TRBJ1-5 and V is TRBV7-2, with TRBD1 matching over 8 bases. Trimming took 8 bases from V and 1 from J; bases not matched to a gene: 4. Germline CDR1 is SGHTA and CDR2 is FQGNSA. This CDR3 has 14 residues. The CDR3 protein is CASGQGTSNQPQHF. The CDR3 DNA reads TGTGCCAGCGGACAGGGTACGAGCAATCAGCCCCAGCATTTT.

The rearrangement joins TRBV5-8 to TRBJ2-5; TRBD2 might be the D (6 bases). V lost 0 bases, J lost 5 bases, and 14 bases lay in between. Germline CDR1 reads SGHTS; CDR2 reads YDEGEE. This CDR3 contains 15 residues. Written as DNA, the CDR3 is TGTGCCAGCAGCTTGGCCGGGCAGCGGGTGGAGACCCAGTACTTC. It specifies CASSLAGQRVETQYF.

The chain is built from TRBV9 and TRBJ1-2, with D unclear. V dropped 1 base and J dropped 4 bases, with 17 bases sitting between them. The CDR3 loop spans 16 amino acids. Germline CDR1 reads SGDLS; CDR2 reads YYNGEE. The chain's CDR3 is CASSVIRREGPYGYTF. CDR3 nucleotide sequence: TGTGCCAGCAGCGTAATCCGTCGGGAAGGGCCCTATGGCTACACCTTC.

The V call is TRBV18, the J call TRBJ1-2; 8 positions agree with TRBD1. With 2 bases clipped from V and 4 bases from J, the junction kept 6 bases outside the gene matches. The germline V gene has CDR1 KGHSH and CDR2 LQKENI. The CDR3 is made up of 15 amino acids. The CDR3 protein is CASSPGTGLTYGYTF. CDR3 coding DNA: TGTGCCAGCTCACCAGGGACAGGACTGACCTATGGCTACACCTTC.

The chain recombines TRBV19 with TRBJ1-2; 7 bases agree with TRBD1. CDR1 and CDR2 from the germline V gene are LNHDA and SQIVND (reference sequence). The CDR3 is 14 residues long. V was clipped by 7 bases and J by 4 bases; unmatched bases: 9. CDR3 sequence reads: CASTDRGQFYGYTF. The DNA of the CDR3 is TGTGCCAGTACCGATAGGGGACAGTTCTATGGCTACACCTTC. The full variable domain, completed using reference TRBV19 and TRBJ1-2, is DGGITQSPKYLFRKEGQNVTLSCEQNLNHDAMYWYRQDPGQGLRLIYYSQIVNDFQKGDIAEGYSVSREKKESFPLTVTSAQKNPTAFYLCASTDRGQFYGYTFGSGTRLTVV.

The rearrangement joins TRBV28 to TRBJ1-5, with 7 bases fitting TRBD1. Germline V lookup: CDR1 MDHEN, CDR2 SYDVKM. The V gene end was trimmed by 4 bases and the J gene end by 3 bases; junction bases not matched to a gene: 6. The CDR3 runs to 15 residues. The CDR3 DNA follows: TGTGCCAGCAGTTCCCTGCAGGGGGACAATCAGCCCCAGCATTTT. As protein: CASSSLQGDNQPQHF.

The CDR3 nucleotides are TGTGCCAGCAGCCCTACTGAACTAGCGGGCACAGATACGCAGTATTTT. Protein: CASSPTELAGTDTQYF. This chain connects TRBV9 to TRBJ2-3; 8 positions match TRBD2. The length of the CDR3 is 16 residues. Looked up from germline, CDR1 is SGDLS and CDR2 is YYNGEE. Trimming took 4 bases from V and 1 from J; bases not matched to a gene: 8.

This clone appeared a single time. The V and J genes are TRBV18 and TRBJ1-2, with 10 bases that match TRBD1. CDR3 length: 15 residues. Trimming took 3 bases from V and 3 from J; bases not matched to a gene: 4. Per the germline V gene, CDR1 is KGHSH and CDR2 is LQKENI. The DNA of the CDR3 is TGTGCCAGCTCACCGCAAGACAGGGGGCACTATGGCTACACCTTC. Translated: CASSPQDRGHYGYTF. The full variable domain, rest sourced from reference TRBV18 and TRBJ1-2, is NAGVMQNPRHLVRRRGQEARLRCSPMKGHSHVYWYRQLPEEGLKFMVYLQKENIIDESGMPKERFSAEFPKEGPSILRIQQVVRGDSAAYFCASSPQDRGHYGYTFGSGTRLTVV.

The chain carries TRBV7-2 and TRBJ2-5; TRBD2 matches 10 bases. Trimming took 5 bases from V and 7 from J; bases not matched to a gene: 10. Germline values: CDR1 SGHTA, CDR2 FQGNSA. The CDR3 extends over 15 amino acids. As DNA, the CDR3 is TGTGCCAGCAGCCCCCCACTAGCGGGGACGGGGACCCAGTACTTC. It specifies CASSPPLAGTGTQYF.

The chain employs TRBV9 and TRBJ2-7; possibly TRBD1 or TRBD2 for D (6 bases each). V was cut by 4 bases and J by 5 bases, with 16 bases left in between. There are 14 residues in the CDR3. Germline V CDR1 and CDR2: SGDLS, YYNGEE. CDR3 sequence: CASSLVGGVDEQYF. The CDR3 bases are TGTGCCAGCAGCCTAGTGGGGGGCGTCGACGAGCAGTACTTC.

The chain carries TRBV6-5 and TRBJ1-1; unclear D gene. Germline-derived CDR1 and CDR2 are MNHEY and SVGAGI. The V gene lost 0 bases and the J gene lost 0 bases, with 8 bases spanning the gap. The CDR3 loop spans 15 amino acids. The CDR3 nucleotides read TGTGCCAGCAGTTACTCTGCTTTAATGAACACTGAAGCTTTCTTT. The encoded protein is CASSYSALMNTEAFF.

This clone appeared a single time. CDR3 in amino acids: CASSSRGYGYTF. The CDR3 region has the DNA TGTGCCAGCAGCTCAAGGGGGTATGGCTACACCTTC. V gene TRBV7-2 combines with J gene TRBJ1-2, with a tentative D call TRBD1 (6 bases). V shed 4 bases and J shed 5 bases, with 8 bases lying between them. The germline V gene encodes CDR1 SGHTA and CDR2 FQGNSA. The CDR3 runs to 12 residues.

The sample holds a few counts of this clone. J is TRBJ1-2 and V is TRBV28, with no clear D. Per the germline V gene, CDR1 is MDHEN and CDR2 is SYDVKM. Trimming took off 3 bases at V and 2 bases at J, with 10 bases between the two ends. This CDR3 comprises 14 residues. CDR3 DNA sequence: TGTGCCAGCAGTTTGGCAGGCCCCAACTATGGCTACACCTTC. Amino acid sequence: CASSLAGPNYGYTF.

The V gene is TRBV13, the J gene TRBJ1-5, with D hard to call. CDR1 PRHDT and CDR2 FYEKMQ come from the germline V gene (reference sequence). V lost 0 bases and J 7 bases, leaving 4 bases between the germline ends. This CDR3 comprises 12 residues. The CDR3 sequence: CASSLGPQPQHF. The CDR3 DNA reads TGTGCCAGCAGCTTAGGGCCCCAGCCCCAGCATTTT.

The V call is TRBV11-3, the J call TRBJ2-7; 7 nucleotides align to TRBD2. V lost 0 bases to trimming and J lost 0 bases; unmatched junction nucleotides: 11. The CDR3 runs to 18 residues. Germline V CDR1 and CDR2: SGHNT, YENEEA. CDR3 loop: CASSLDIPRRGSSYEQYF. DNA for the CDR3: TGTGCCAGCAGCTTAGATATCCCGAGGCGGGGGAGCTCCTACGAGCAGTACTTC. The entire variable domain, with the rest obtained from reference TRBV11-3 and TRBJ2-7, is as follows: EAGVVQSPRYKIIEKKQPVAFWCNPISGHNTLYWYLQNLGQGPELLIRYENEEAVDDSQLPKDRFSAERLKGVDSTLKIQPAELGDSAVYLCASSLDIPRRGSSYEQYFGPGTRLTVT.